This entry lists 10 T cell receptor beta chains sequenced from one sample in a study of blood T cell repertoires in COVID-19. The data were produced by immunoSEQ multiplex PCR, yet TCRdb's version contains in-frame clones alone and is incomplete. The sample lists 95,000 to 150,000 clones; 69% were seen once. Sequenced: peripheral blood. All receptors come from a woman in her 70s with acute or convalescent COVID-19.

J is TRBJ1-5 and V is TRBV28, with TRBD1 identical over 8 bases. V dropped 5 bases and J dropped 6; count of bases not matched to a gene: 6. Germline V gene data show CDR1 as MDHEN and CDR2 as SYDVKM. The CDR3 has 14 residues. The CDR3 DNA is TGTGCCAGCAGTCCCGGACAGGGAACTCAGCCCCAGCATTTT. Its protein is CASSPGQGTQPQHF.

This chain joins TRBV12-3 or TRBV12-4 and TRBJ1-1, with TRBD1 identical over 7 bases. Unmatched junction bases numbered 12, after V lost 6 bases and J lost 11 bases. The CDR3 runs to 13 residues. The CDR3 is CASSPLPTGRAFF. CDR3 bases: TGTGCCAGCAGCCCCCTCCCGACAGGGAGGGCTTTCTTT.

This clone has only a few counts. This sequence joins TRBV21-1 and TRBJ2-7; TRBD2 was called by the table and not checked on the DNA. TRBV21-1 is a listed pseudogene. This CDR3 spans 16 amino acids. The CDR3 nucleotides read TGTGCCAGCAGCAAAGCTCCCACCATTCCTACGTGGGAGCAGTACTTC. Protein product: CASSKAPTIPTWEQYF.

The gene calls are TRBV10-2 and TRBJ2-2; D gene ambiguous. This CDR3 spans 13 amino acids. V lost 5 bases, J lost 6 bases, and 10 bases lay in between. The V gene's germline CDR1 is WSHSY and CDR2 SAAADI. The CDR3 nucleotides are TGCGCCAGCAGTTTGGCAACCCCCGGGGAGCTGTTTTTT. Amino acids: CASSLATPGELFF.

Of note for this clone: Being one base from a much bigger clone, this may be a read error. J is TRBJ1-2 and V is TRBV2, with D perhaps matching TRBD1 (5 bases). V was pared by 3 bases and J by 2 bases, with 7 bases between. There are 13 residues in the CDR3. The V gene's germline CDR1 is SNHLY and CDR2 FYNNEI. The DNA for the CDR3 is TGTGCCAGCAGTGAGCGACAGAACTATGGCTACACCTTC. Its protein product is CASSERQNYGYTF. Filled out from reference TRBV2 and TRBJ1-2, the complete variable domain reads EPEVTQTPSHQVTQMGQEVILRCVPISNHLYFYWYRQILGQKVEFLVSFYNNEISEKSEIFDDQFSVERPDGSNFTLKIRSTKLEDSAMYFCASSERQNYGYTFGSGTRLTVV.

The J gene is TRBJ1-2, the V gene TRBV4-3, with 7 nucleotides matching TRBD1. CDR1 is LGHNA, CDR2 YSLEER, per germline. J gave up 6 bases and V 1 base, and 8 bases lay outside the gene matches. This CDR3 is built from 15 residues. The chain's CDR3 is CASSQVGGFRDGYTF. The CDR3 DNA follows: TGCGCCAGCAGCCAAGTAGGGGGCTTTAGGGATGGCTACACCTTC.

The CDR3 DNA is TGTGCCATCGCGACAGGGCACTCCTACAATGAGCAGTTCTTC. The encoded protein is CAIATGHSYNEQFF. This chain uses TRBV10-3 with TRBJ2-1, with TRBD1 matching 7 bases. Germline-derived CDR1 and CDR2 are ENHRY and SYGVKD. This CDR3 is built from 14 residues. V shed 8 bases and J 0 bases; nucleotides not matched to a gene: 4.

This sequence joins TRBV5-1 and TRBJ2-5; TRBD1 aligns across 7 bases. Unmatched junction bases numbered 4, after V lost 0 bases and J lost 5 bases. The CDR3 consists of 14 residues. Germline assignment: CDR1 SGHRS and CDR2 YFSETQ. For the CDR3, the DNA is TGCGCCAGCAGCTTGGAAGGGGGCCGGGAGACCCAGTACTTC. Encoded protein: CASSLEGGRETQYF. The full variable domain, in which reference TRBV5-1 and TRBJ2-5 provide the parts outside the CDR3, is KAGVTQTPRYLIKTRGQQVTLSCSPISGHRSVSWYQQTPGQGLQFLFEYFSETQRNKGNFPGRFSGRQFSNSRSEMNVSTLELGDSALYLCASSLEGGRETQYFGPGTRLLVL.

The chain is built from TRBV27 and TRBJ2-5; D remains ambiguous. This CDR3 has 15 residues. CDR1 and CDR2 (germline): MNHEY, SMNVEV (reference sequence). With 0 bases removed from V and 2 bases from J, the gap between germline ends came to 10 bases. DNA for the CDR3: TGTGCCAGCAGTTTATCCAGCGCCAATCAAGAGACCCAGTACTTC. Translating gives CASSLSSANQETQYF.

V usage is TRBV2 and J usage is TRBJ2-3; D ambiguous. CDR3 length equals 13 residues. Germline loops: CDR1 SNHLY, CDR2 FYNNEI. Between the trimmed V and J ends, which lost 5 bases and 3 bases, there was a span of 9 bases. The CDR3 DNA reads as TGTGCCAGCAGTCCCTCTATGACAGATACGCAGTATTTT. It codes for CASSPSMTDTQYF.